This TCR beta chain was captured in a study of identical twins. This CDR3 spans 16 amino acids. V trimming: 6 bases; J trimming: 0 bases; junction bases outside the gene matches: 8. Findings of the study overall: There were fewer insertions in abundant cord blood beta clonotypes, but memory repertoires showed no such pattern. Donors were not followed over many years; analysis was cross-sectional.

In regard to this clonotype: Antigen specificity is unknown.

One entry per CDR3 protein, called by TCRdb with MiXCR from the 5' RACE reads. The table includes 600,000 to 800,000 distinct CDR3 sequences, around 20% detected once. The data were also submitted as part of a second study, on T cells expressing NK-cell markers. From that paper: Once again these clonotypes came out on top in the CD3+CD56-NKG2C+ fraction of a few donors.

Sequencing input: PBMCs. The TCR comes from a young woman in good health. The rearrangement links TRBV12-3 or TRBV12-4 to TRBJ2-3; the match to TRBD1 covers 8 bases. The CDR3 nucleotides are TGTGCCAGCAGGAGACAGGGGAATCGGAGCACAGATACGCAGTATTTT. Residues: CASRRQGNRSTDTQYF.